This is a list of T cell receptor beta chains from one sample in a study of PD-1 blockade in classical Hodgkin lymphoma. This table comes from immunoSEQ multiplex PCR, and its TCRdb copy is limited to in-frame clones, with some not included. The sample has roughly 20,000 clones; roughly 90% are singletons. The sample was CD4+ T cells from blood. The receptor source for this set is a human donor with classical Hodgkin lymphoma. The CDR3 runs from the conserved cysteine through the conserved F or W. Fields, in order: CDR3 length, J gene, clone size, V gene, D gene, CDR3 DNA, CDR3 protein. A D gene is named only where the DNA matches it firmly. Size is stated for part of the rows, as once, few or many counts, or as a class when the clone is expanded.

14,TRBJ1-5,NA,TRBV18,NA,TGTGCCAGCTCACCTGGCAGGGGTAATCAGCCCCAGCATTTT,CASSPGRGNQPQHF
14,TRBJ1-2,NA,TRBV6-5,NA,TGTGCCAGCAGTCCTTGGGGCGCGGACTATGGCTACACCTTC,CASSPWGADYGYTF
14,TRBJ1-1,NA,TRBV29-1,NA,TGCAGCGTTGGGCGGCCTTCCCTGGGGACTGAAGCTTTCTTT,CSVGRPSLGTEAFF
16,TRBJ2-1,NA,TRBV6-6,TRBD2,TGTGCCAGCAGTTCTTATAGCGGGGGGGCTGCGAATGAGCAGTTCTTC,CASSSYSGGAANEQFF
16,TRBJ2-1,NA,TRBV18,TRBD2,TGTGCCAGCTCACCGGGACTACCTAAGAACTACAATGAGCAGTTCTTC,CASSPGLPKNYNEQFF
14,TRBJ2-3,NA,TRBV9,NA,TGTGCCAGCAGCGTAGCGGCCGAGAGAGATACGCAGTATTTT,CASSVAAERDTQYF
14,TRBJ2-5,NA,TRBV30,TRBD2,TGTGCCTGGAGTGTATGGCGGGAGGCCGAGACCCAGTACTTC,CAWSVWREAETQYF
14,TRBJ1-1,NA,TRBV11-3,NA,TGTGCCAGCAGCTTATTATCCGTGGGCACTGAAGCTTTCTTT,CASSLLSVGTEAFF
14,TRBJ1-3,NA,TRBV6-1,NA,TGTGCCAGCAGTGAAAAGGCTCGTGGAAACACCATATATTTT,CASSEKARGNTIYF
15,TRBJ2-7,NA,TRBV5-1,TRBD2,TGCGCCAGCAGCACCCCTAGCGGGGATACCTACGAGCAGTACTTC,CASSTPSGDTYEQYF
15,TRBJ2-7,NA,TRBV18,NA,TGTGCCAGCTCACACGCCGGGACGGTCTCCTACGAGCAGTACTTC,CASSHAGTVSYEQYF
12,TRBJ2-5,NA,TRBV6-1,NA,TGTGCCAGCAGTGTAGGGTGGGAGACCCAGTACTTC,CASSVGWETQYF
15,TRBJ2-5,NA,TRBV28,TRBD1,TGTGCCAGCAGTCCACCGGGACAGGGGGAAGAGACCCAGTACTTC,CASSPPGQGEETQYF
13,TRBJ1-1,NA,TRBV2,TRBD1,TGTGCCAGCTTGACAGGGTTGGGGACTGAAGCTTTCTTT,CASLTGLGTEAFF
12,TRBJ2-3,NA,TRBV5-1,NA,TGCGCCAGCAGCTTGGTGATTGATACGCAGTATTTT,CASSLVIDTQYF
13,TRBJ1-1,NA,TRBV6-1,NA,TGTGCCAGCAGAGAACAGGGTAACACTGAAGCTTTCTTT,CASREQGNTEAFF
17,TRBJ2-3,NA,TRBV18,TRBD2,TGTGCCAGCTCACCTAGCGGGGGGGCCGGGGTCGCAGATACGCAGTATTTT,CASSPSGGAGVADTQYF
12,TRBJ2-1,NA,TRBV10-3,NA,TGTGCCATCAGTGGGAGGGGGAATGAGCAGTTCTTC,CAISGRGNEQFF
15,TRBJ1-6,NA,TRBV7-9,NA,TGTGCCAGCAGCTTAGCACGGGGCCGAAATTCACCCCTCCACTTT,CASSLARGRNSPLHF
16,TRBJ1-5,NA,TRBV7-9,TRBD1,TGTGCCAGAACGGGACAGGACCTATATAGCAATCAGCCCCAGCATTTT,CARTGQDLYSNQPQHF
19,TRBJ2-1,NA,TRBV5-4,TRBD2,TGTGCCAGCAGCTCAACCCGACTAGCGGGGGGCCTCACTACGGATGAGCAGTTCTTC,CASSSTRLAGGLTTDEQFF
14,TRBJ2-1,NA,TRBV2,NA,TGTGCCAGCAGAGGGGCGCCAGGGAACAATGAGCAGTTCTTC,CASRGAPGNNEQFF
14,TRBJ2-1,NA,TRBV5-4,NA,TGTGCCAGCAGCGACCCGACAGAGTTGAATGAGCAGTTCTTC,CASSDPTELNEQFF
14,TRBJ1-1,NA,TRBV29-1,NA,TGCAGCGTTGAATTTCTTTACACGAACACTGAAGCTTTCTTT,CSVEFLYTNTEAFF
15,TRBJ2-3,NA,TRBV5-4,TRBD2,TGTGCCAGCAGCTTGGAGCGGGGTCGGGCGGATACGCAGTATTTT,CASSLERGRADTQYF
14,TRBJ2-4,NA,TRBV6-5,NA,TGTGCCAGCTCCTTCCTCGATAGGATGGGCATTCAGTACTTC,CASSFLDRMGIQYF
15,TRBJ2-5,NA,TRBV19,TRBD1,TGTGCCAGTAGCCTCACCCCGACAGGGGTGGAGACCCAGTACTTC,CASSLTPTGVETQYF
14,TRBJ2-3,NA,TRBV15,TRBD2,TGTGCCACCAGTCGACTAGCGGGGAGAGATACGCAGTATTTT,CATSRLAGRDTQYF
15,TRBJ2-1,NA,TRBV6-1,TRBD2,TGTGCCAGCAGTGTTGGGACTAGTGCCTACAATGAGCAGTTCTTC,CASSVGTSAYNEQFF
15,TRBJ2-1,NA,TRBV2,TRBD2,TGTGCCAGCAGTCCACTCGGAAGCGGGGGCAATGAGCAGTTCTTC,CASSPLGSGGNEQFF
14,TRBJ2-7,NA,TRBV9,TRBD1,TGTGCCAGCAGCGTAGGACAGGGAACCTACGAGCAGTACTTC,CASSVGQGTYEQYF
14,TRBJ2-5,NA,TRBV4-3,NA,TGCGCCAGCAGCCTGGGCTGGAGCCAAGAGACCCAGTACTTC,CASSLGWSQETQYF
15,TRBJ1-3,few,TRBV19,NA,TGTGCCAGTAGTATAGGAGGGGGGCCTGGAAACACCATATATTTT,CASSIGGGPGNTIYF
16,TRBJ2-2,NA,TRBV18,NA,TGTGCCAGCTTACTTACAGGAGCCATGAACACCGGGGAGCTGTTTTTT,CASLLTGAMNTGELFF
15,TRBJ1-3,NA,TRBV11-2,NA,TGTGCCAGCAGCTTAGGGACAGTAGTTGGAAACACCATATATTTT,CASSLGTVVGNTIYF
14,TRBJ2-2,NA,TRBV6-1,NA,TGTGCCAGCGGCAGACAGCTGTCCACCGGGGAGCTGTTTTTT,CASGRQLSTGELFF
11,TRBJ1-1,few,TRBV20-1,NA,TGCAGTGCTAGAGATAGAAACCACGCTTTCTTT,CSARDRNHAFF
15,TRBJ1-2,NA,TRBV19,NA,TGTGCCAGTAGTATTACAGGGATTTTCGCCTATGGCTACACCTTC,CASSITGIFAYGYTF
13,TRBJ1-6,NA,TRBV27,NA,TGTGCCAGCAGTTGGGGACGGGATTCACCCCTCCACTTT,CASSWGRDSPLHF
13,TRBJ2-7,NA,TRBV7-9,NA,TGTGCCAGCAGCTTCGACAGCTTCAACGAGCAGTACTTC,CASSFDSFNEQYF
11,TRBJ2-7,NA,TRBV6-4,NA,TGTGCCAGCAGTCTTGACGGGAGGCAGTACTTC,CASSLDGRQYF
16,TRBJ1-3,few,TRBV4-2,TRBD1,TGTGCCAGCAGCCAAGCTGGACAGGGCTCTGGAAACACCATATATTTT,CASSQAGQGSGNTIYF
17,TRBJ2-4,NA,TRBV5-4,TRBD1,TGTGCCAGCAGCTTGGGGGACAGGGGGCTTGGCAAAAACATTCAGTACTTC,CASSLGDRGLGKNIQYF
15,TRBJ1-1,NA,TRBV5-1,NA,TGCGCCAGCAGCCCCTCTTCGGCCGCGAACACTGAAGCTTTCTTT,CASSPSSAANTEAFF
14,TRBJ2-7,NA,TRBV4-3,TRBD1,TGCGCCAGCAGCCGGGGGACAGGGGGATACGAGCAGTACTTC,CASSRGTGGYEQYF
16,TRBJ2-7,NA,TRBV5-1,TRBD1,TGCGCCAGCAGCTCATCCCCGGGACAGGGGGTATCTGAGCAGTACTTC,CASSSSPGQGVSEQYF
14,TRBJ2-7,NA,TRBV6-5,NA,TGTGCCAGCAGGAGAGGACAGATCTCTCGAGAGCAGTACTTC,CASRRGQISREQYF
19,TRBJ2-5,NA,TRBV5-6,TRBD2,TGTGCCAGCAGCTTGATATCCCTAGCGGTCCCCGAGGCCCAAGAGACCCAGTACTTC,CASSLISLAVPEAQETQYF
14,TRBJ2-5,NA,TRBV1,NA,TGCACCGGATCCTTGGCGGAAATTAGGGAGACCCAGTACTTC,CTGSLAEIRETQYF
15,TRBJ1-6,NA,TRBV7-2,NA,TGTGCCAGCAGCCCCCGTAGGGGCAGCCTAGAGGCCCTCCACTTT,CASSPRRGSLEALHF
17,TRBJ2-2,NA,TRBV5-1,TRBD2,TGCGCCAGCAGCTTTAGCGGGGGGGTAACCACGACCGGGGAGCTGTTTTTT,CASSFSGGVTTTGELFF
15,TRBJ2-1,NA,TRBV4-3,NA,TGCGCCAGCAGCCAAGGACCGTGGGTAAACAATGAGCAGTTCTTC,CASSQGPWVNNEQFF